These T cell receptor beta chains were read from a single sample in a study of cytomegalovirus exposure and HLA in healthy donors. Only in-frame clones appear in the TCRdb table, and some are missing; sequencing was by immunoSEQ multiplex PCR. The profile shows 200,000 to 250,000 clones, almost 80% of them singletons. Sequencing input: PBMCs. These TCRs come from a man between 18 and 29 years old in good health and CMV-seronegative. The CDR3 runs from the conserved cysteine through the conserved F or W. A D gene is named only where the DNA matches it firmly. Clone size is not always given. Where it is, it says once, few, many or a class for expanded clones.

>TRBD2|few|TRBJ2-7|TRBV7-3
CASTRTSGSDEQYF
TGTGCCAGCACCCGGACTAGCGGGAGTGACGAGCAGTACTTC
>TRBD1|.|TRBJ2-6|TRBV5-8
CASSLSGQPISGANVLTF
TGTGCCAGCAGCTTATCGGGACAGCCTATTTCTGGGGCCAACGTCCTGACTTTC
>.|.|TRBJ2-6|TRBV14
CASSPLQGPGANVLTF
TGTGCCAGCAGCCCTCTACAGGGCCCTGGGGCCAACGTCCTGACTTTC
>TRBD2|.|TRBJ2-4|TRBV6-1
CASTPRGGLNIQYF
TGTGCCAGCACCCCGCGGGGGGGCCTAAACATTCAGTACTTC
>.|once|TRBJ2-5|TRBV7-2
CASRAGGVRETQYF
TGTGCCAGCAGAGCAGGTGGCGTTCGTGAGACCCAGTACTTC
>.|few|TRBJ1-4|TRBV5-4
CASSREGGREKLFF
TGTGCCAGCAGCCGGGAGGGGGGCAGAGAAAAACTGTTTTTT
>.|.|TRBJ2-7|TRBV18
CASSPHQGVPYEQYF
TGTGCCAGCTCACCACACCAGGGCGTCCCCTACGAGCAGTACTTC
>.|once|TRBJ2-2|TRBV7-2
CASSWKRVSTGELFF
TGTGCCAGCAGCTGGAAGCGGGTCAGCACCGGGGAGCTGTTTTTT
>.|.|TRBJ2-5|TRBV27
CASSLYPGETQYF
TGTGCCAGCAGTTTATATCCAGGCGAGACCCAGTACTTC
>TRBD2|once|TRBJ2-3|TRBV7-2
CASSFVAGSSTDTQYF
TGTGCCAGCAGCTTCGTAGCGGGGAGTAGCACAGATACGCAGTATTTT
>TRBD1|.|TRBJ2-7|TRBV18
CASSPNGQAREQYF
TGTGCCAGCTCACCAAACGGACAGGCGCGCGAGCAGTACTTC
>TRBD1|.|TRBJ1-4|TRBV9
CASSAAPNRGQGEKLFF
TGTGCCAGCAGCGCGGCCCCTAACAGGGGGCAAGGTGAAAAACTGTTTTTT
>TRBD1|once|TRBJ2-2|TRBV10-3
CAIRGQGNTGELFF
TGTGCCATCAGGGGACAGGGGAACACCGGGGAGCTGTTTTTT
>TRBD2|.|TRBJ2-1|TRBV5-1
CASSFRSGGALEQFF
TGCGCCAGCAGCTTCCGTAGCGGGGGGGCCCTAGAGCAGTTCTTC
>TRBD2|.|TRBJ2-3|TRBV30
CASERGAGETDTQYF
TGTGCCTCGGAAAGGGGAGCGGGAGAGACAGATACGCAGTATTTT
>.|.|TRBJ2-7|TRBV27
CASSILQGSGEQYF
TGTGCCAGCAGTATTCTCCAGGGTTCCGGCGAGCAGTACTTC